These T cell receptor beta chains were read from a single sample in a study of cytomegalovirus exposure and HLA in healthy donors. Assay used: immunoSEQ multiplex PCR; TCRdb lists only in-frame clones, some missing. The sample lists around 220,000 clones, more than 65% occurring once. Sequencing was performed on PBMCs. Source of these receptors: a woman aged 25 to 39 in good health and CMV-seronegative. Each CDR3 is given with its conserved first and last residue. D genes are given only for firm matches. Where a row states a size, it is once, few, many or the class of an expanded clone; other rows omit it.

J	V	size	D	CDR3	DNA
TRBJ1-4	TRBV19	NA	TRBD1	CASTPMGQVGEKLFF	TGTGCCAGTACCCCCATGGGACAGGTTGGTGAAAAACTGTTTTTT
TRBJ1-5	TRBV15	NA	TRBD1	CATSRGDRSAAQHF	TGTGCCACCAGCAGAGGGGACAGATCAGCGGCCCAGCATTTT
TRBJ1-2	TRBV14	NA	NA	CASSQDRGKDGYTF	TGTGCCAGCAGCCAAGATCGGGGGAAGGATGGCTACACCTTC
TRBJ1-5	TRBV6-6	NA	TRBD1	CASSPRGGGNNQPQHF	TGTGCCAGCAGCCCCCGAGGGGGCGGAAACAATCAGCCCCAGCATTTT
TRBJ2-5	TRBV5-6	NA	TRBD2	CASSLGLAGVVGETQYF	TGTGCCAGCAGCTTGGGACTAGCGGGAGTAGTTGGAGAGACCCAGTACTTC
TRBJ2-1	TRBV7-3	NA	NA	CASSPEGGRSYNEQFF	TGTGCCAGCAGCCCCGAAGGGGGTCGATCCTACAATGAGCAGTTCTTC
TRBJ2-3	TRBV2	NA	TRBD2	CASSEGGGGGRDTQYF	TGTGCCAGCAGTGAAGGGGGCGGGGGGGGCAGAGATACGCAGTATTTT
TRBJ2-1	TRBV14	few	TRBD2	CASSPLSLAGGYNEQFF	TGTGCCAGCAGCCCCCTAAGCCTAGCGGGAGGCTACAATGAGCAGTTCTTC
TRBJ2-2	TRBV6-5	NA	TRBD1	CASSKGQAQAGELFF	TGTGCCAGCAGCAAAGGACAGGCCCAAGCCGGGGAGCTGTTTTTT
TRBJ2-1	TRBV29-1	NA	NA	CSVASNEQFF	TGCAGCGTTGCTAGCAATGAGCAGTTCTTC
TRBJ1-2	TRBV7-9	NA	NA	CASSFEGGYTF	TGTGCCAGCAGCTTCGAGGGAGGCTACACCTTC
TRBJ2-3	TRBV5-1	few	TRBD2	CASSLRGLAGASDTQYF	TGCGCCAGCAGCTTAAGGGGACTAGCGGGAGCCTCAGATACGCAGTATTTT
TRBJ2-1	TRBV28	NA	TRBD1	CASTSSDRGQFF	TGTGCCAGCACCTCATCGGACAGGGGGCAGTTCTTC
TRBJ1-5	TRBV4-2	NA	TRBD1	CASSQGGTGEGNQPQHF	TGTGCCAGCAGCCAAGGCGGGACAGGGGAAGGCAATCAGCCCCAGCATTTT
TRBJ1-1	TRBV6-1	NA	NA	CASSRSQMNTEAFF	TGTGCCAGCAGCCGGTCTCAAATGAACACTGAAGCTTTCTTT
TRBJ1-2	TRBV7-9	NA	TRBD1	CASSEGQAYGYTF	TGTGCCAGCAGCGAGGGACAGGCCTATGGCTACACCTTC
TRBJ1-4	TRBV30	many	TRBD1	CALSTGGEKLFF	TGTGCCCTCTCGACAGGGGGTGAAAAACTGTTTTTT
TRBJ1-1	TRBV10-2	NA	NA	CASSDIGGRTMNTEAFF	TGCGCCAGCAGTGACATTGGAGGCAGGACCATGAACACTGAAGCTTTCTTT
TRBJ1-6	TRBV7-2	few	NA	CASRLGGNSPLHF	TGTGCTAGCCGACTGGGAGGGAATTCACCCCTCCACTTT
TRBJ1-1	TRBV5-1	NA	NA	CASSWGAEAFF	TGCGCCAGCAGCTGGGGGGCTGAAGCTTTCTTT
TRBJ1-1	TRBV2	NA	NA	CATDIVNTEAFF	TGTGCCACCGACATCGTGAACACTGAAGCTTTCTTT
TRBJ2-5	TRBV7-8	NA	NA	CASSLQTIPGETQYF	TGTGCCAGCAGCTTACAGACAATACCAGGGGAGACCCAGTACTTC
TRBJ1-1	TRBV5-1	NA	TRBD1	CASSPGTGGTETFF	TGCGCCAGCAGCCCCGGGACAGGCGGGACTGAAACTTTCTTT
TRBJ2-1	TRBV19	NA	TRBD2	CASTGTSGGNEQFF	TGTGCCAGTACTGGGACTAGCGGGGGGAATGAGCAGTTCTTC
TRBJ1-2	TRBV2	NA	TRBD1	CASSVLGQGDGYTF	TGTGCCAGCAGTGTTCTTGGACAGGGGGACGGCTACACCTTC
TRBJ1-4	TRBV2	NA	NA	CASSEAHIATNEKLFF	TGTGCCAGCAGTGAGGCACATATCGCAACTAATGAAAAACTGTTTTTT
TRBJ2-1	TRBV6-5	NA	TRBD1	CASTTGGSYNEQFF	TGTGCCAGCACTACAGGGGGTTCCTACAATGAGCAGTTCTTC
TRBJ1-1	TRBV19	few	TRBD1	CASKSGTGNIEAFF	TGTGCCAGTAAGAGTGGGACAGGGAACATAGAAGCTTTCTTT
TRBJ2-5	TRBV7-9	NA	NA	CASSQTYGITETQYF	TGTGCCAGCAGCCAAACTTACGGGATCACGGAGACCCAGTACTTC
TRBJ2-1	TRBV19	NA	TRBD2	CASSMGLEDEQFF	TGTGCCAGTAGTATGGGACTAGAGGATGAGCAGTTCTTC
TRBJ1-1	TRBV5-6	few	NA	CASSSVGTEAFF	TGTGCCAGCAGCTCGGTCGGCACTGAAGCTTTCTTT
TRBJ1-1	TRBV5-8	NA	NA	CASTSWGGIPNTEAFF	TGTGCCAGCACCTCCTGGGGGGGGATCCCGAACACTGAAGCTTTCTTT
TRBJ2-1	TRBV5-6	NA	TRBD2	CASSTGLAYNEQFF	TGTGCCAGCAGCACGGGACTAGCCTACAATGAGCAGTTCTTC
TRBJ1-5	TRBV27	NA	NA	CASSFSVNQPQHF	TGTGCCAGCAGTTTTTCCGTCAATCAGCCCCAGCATTTT
TRBJ2-7	TRBV6-5	once	NA	CASSYGQPSYEQYF	TGTGCCAGCAGTTACGGACAGCCTTCCTACGAGCAGTACTTC
TRBJ1-1	TRBV7-2	NA	NA	CATSPWGGYTEASF	TGTGCCACCTCCCCCTGGGGAGGGTACACTGAAGCTTCCTTT
TRBJ2-7	TRBV6-1	NA	TRBD2	CASTMGLAGAYEQYF	TGTGCCAGCACCATGGGACTAGCGGGGGCCTACGAGCAGTACTTC
TRBJ2-7	TRBV11-2	NA	TRBD1	CASSPRSGTVTYEQYF	TGTGCCAGCAGCCCAAGGTCCGGGACAGTAACCTACGAGCAGTACTTC
TRBJ1-2	TRBV2	NA	TRBD1	CASCLSSGGHYGYTF	TGTGCCAGCTGCCTCTCTTCAGGGGGTCACTATGGCTACACCTTC
TRBJ2-1	TRBV9	NA	TRBD2	CASSVGRMAGGPGWDEQFF	TGTGCCAGCAGCGTAGGACGTATGGCGGGAGGGCCGGGTTGGGATGAGCAGTTCTTC
TRBJ2-2	TRBV28	NA	NA	CASRLDYDTGELFF	TGTGCCAGCAGACTGGACTACGACACCGGGGAGCTGTTTTTT
TRBJ1-2	TRBV10-3	few	NA	CAISPTETNYGYTF	TGTGCCATCAGCCCCACAGAGACTAACTATGGCTACACCTTC
TRBJ2-7	TRBV7-9	NA	NA	CASSLEGAAYEQYF	TGTGCCAGCAGCTTAGAAGGGGCGGCATACGAGCAGTACTTC
TRBJ1-1	TRBV6-5	NA	NA	CASSSGFLGTEAFF	TGTGCCAGCAGCTCAGGGTTCCTGGGGACTGAAGCTTTCTTT
TRBJ1-5	TRBV19	NA	NA	CASRPGASLLSSNQPQHF	TGTGCCAGTAGGCCAGGGGCTTCCCTTCTTTCTAGCAATCAGCCCCAGCATTTT
TRBJ2-7	TRBV19	NA	NA	CASSITASSYEQYF	TGTGCCAGTAGTATCACCGCGTCATCCTACGAGCAGTACTTC
TRBJ2-1	TRBV9	once	TRBD2	CASSVGTSGESSYNEQFF	TGTGCCAGCAGCGTAGGGACTAGCGGCGAGAGCTCCTACAATGAGCAGTTCTTC
TRBJ2-6	TRBV7-9	NA	TRBD1	CSSSPQQGRRSGANVLTF	TGTTCCAGCAGCCCTCAACAGGGGCGAAGATCTGGGGCCAACGTCCTGACTTTC
TRBJ1-5	TRBV5-5	NA	TRBD1	CASSLGQGLNQPQHF	TGTGCCAGCAGCTTGGGACAGGGCCTCAATCAGCCCCAGCATTTT
TRBJ1-1	TRBV2	few	TRBD1	CASSQRQGNTEAFF	TGTGCCAGCAGTCAGAGACAGGGGAACACTGAAGCTTTCTTT
TRBJ1-1	TRBV7-2	NA	TRBD1	CASSLVLGTGGEAFF	TGTGCCAGCAGCTTAGTTCTGGGGACAGGAGGAGAAGCTTTCTTT
TRBJ2-1	TRBV2	NA	NA	CASSSGGVPYNEQFF	TGTGCCAGCAGCTCGGGGGGCGTCCCTTACAATGAGCAGTTCTTC
TRBJ1-3	TRBV5-4	NA	NA	CASSQDSGNTIYF	TGTGCCAGCAGCCAGGACAGTGGAAACACCATATATTTT